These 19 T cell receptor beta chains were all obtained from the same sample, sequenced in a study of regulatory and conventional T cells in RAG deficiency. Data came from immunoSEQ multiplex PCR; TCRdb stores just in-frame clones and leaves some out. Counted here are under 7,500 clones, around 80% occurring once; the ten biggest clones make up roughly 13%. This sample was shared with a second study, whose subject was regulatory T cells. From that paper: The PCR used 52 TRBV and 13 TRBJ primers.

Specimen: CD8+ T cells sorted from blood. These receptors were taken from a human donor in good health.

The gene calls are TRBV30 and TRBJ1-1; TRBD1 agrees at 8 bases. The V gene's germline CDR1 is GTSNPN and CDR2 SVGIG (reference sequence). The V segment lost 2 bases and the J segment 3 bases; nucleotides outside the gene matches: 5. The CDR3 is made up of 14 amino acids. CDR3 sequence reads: CAWSLGQGYTEAFF. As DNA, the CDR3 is TGTGCCTGGAGTTTAGGACAGGGCTACACTGAAGCTTTCTTT.

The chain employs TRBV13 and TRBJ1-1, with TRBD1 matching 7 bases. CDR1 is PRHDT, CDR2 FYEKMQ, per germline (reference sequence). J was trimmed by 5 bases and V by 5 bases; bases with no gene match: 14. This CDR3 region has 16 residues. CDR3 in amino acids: CASSPITQGRFTEAFF. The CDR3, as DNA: TGTGCCAGCAGCCCGATAACACAGGGGAGGTTTACTGAAGCTTTCTTT.

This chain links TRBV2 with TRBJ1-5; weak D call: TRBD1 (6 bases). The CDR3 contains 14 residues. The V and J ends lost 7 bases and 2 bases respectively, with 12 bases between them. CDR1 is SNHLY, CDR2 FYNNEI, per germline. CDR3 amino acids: CASTTGIGNQPQHF. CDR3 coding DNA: TGTGCCAGCACAACAGGGATCGGCAATCAGCCCCAGCATTTT. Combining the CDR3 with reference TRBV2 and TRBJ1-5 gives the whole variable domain EPEVTQTPSHQVTQMGQEVILRCVPISNHLYFYWYRQILGQKVEFLVSFYNNEISEKSEIFDDQFSVERPDGSNFTLKIRSTKLEDSAMYFCASTTGIGNQPQHFGDGTRLSIL.

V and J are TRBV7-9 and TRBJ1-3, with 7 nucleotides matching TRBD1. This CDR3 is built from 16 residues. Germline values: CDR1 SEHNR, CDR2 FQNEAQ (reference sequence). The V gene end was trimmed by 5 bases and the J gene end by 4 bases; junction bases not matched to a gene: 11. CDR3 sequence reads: CASSPQGWAPGNTIYF. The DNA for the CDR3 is TGTGCCAGCAGCCCACAGGGGTGGGCTCCCGGAAACACCATATATTTT. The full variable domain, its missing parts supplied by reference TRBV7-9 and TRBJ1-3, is DTGVSQNPRHKITKRGQNVTFRCDPISEHNRLYWYRQTLGQGPEFLTYFQNEAQLEKSRLLSDRFSAERPKGSFSTLEIQRTEQGDSAMYLCASSPQGWAPGNTIYFGEGSWLTVV.

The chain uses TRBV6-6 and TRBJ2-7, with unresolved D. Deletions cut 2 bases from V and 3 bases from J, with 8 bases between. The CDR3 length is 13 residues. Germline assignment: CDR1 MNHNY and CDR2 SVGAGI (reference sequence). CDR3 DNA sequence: TGTGCCAGCAGTTACACGTCACTCTACGAGCAGTACTTC. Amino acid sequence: CASSYTSLYEQYF.

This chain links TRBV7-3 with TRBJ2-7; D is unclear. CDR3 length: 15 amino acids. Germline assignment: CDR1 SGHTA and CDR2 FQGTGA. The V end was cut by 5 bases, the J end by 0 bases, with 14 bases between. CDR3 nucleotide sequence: TGTGCCAGCAGCCCCGACCCAGAGAGCTCCTACGAGCAGTACTTC. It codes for CASSPDPESSYEQYF.

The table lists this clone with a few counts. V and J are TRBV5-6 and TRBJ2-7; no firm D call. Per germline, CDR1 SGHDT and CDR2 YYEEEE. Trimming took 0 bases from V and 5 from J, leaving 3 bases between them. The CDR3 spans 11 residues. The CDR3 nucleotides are TGTGCCAGCAGCTTGGGAGACGAGCAGTACTTC. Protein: CASSLGDEQYF.

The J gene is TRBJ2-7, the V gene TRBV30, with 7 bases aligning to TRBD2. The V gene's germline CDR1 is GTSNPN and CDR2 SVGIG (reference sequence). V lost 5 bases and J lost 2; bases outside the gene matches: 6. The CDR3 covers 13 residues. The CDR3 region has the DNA TGTGCCTGGGCGTGGGGGGGGGCCTACGAGCAGTACTTC. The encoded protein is CAWAWGGAYEQYF.

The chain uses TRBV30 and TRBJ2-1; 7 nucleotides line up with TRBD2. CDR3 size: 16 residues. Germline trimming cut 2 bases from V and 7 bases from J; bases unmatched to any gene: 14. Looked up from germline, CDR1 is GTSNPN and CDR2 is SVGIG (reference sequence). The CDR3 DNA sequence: TGTGCCTGGAGTTGGGGCGGGAGAGGGTGGTTAAATGAGCAGTTCTTC. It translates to CAWSWGGRGWLNEQFF.

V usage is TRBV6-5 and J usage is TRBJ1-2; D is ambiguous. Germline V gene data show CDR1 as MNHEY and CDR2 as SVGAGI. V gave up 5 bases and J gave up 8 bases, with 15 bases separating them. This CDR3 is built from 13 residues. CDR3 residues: CASSPLGGEGYTF. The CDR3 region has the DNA TGTGCCAGCAGTCCCCTAGGCGGGGAGGGCTACACCTTC.

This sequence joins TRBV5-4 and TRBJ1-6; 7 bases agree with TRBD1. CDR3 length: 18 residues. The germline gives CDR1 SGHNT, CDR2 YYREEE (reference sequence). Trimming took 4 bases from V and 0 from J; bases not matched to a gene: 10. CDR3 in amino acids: CASSPDRPTSSYNSPLHF. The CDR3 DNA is TGTGCCAGCAGCCCGGACAGGCCTACGAGCTCCTATAATTCACCCCTCCACTTT.

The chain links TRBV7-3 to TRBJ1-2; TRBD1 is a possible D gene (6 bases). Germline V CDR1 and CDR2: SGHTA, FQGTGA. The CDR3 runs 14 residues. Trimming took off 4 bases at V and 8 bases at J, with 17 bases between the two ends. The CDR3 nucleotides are TGTGCCAGCAGCTCATCTCGGGGGCTGGAGGGCTACACCTTC. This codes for CASSSSRGLEGYTF.

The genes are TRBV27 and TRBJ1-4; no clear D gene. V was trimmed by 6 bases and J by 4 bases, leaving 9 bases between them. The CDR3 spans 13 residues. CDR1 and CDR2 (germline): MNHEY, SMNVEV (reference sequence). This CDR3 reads CASRGYLNEKLFF. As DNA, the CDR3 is TGTGCCAGCAGGGGGTACCTTAATGAAAAACTGTTTTTT.

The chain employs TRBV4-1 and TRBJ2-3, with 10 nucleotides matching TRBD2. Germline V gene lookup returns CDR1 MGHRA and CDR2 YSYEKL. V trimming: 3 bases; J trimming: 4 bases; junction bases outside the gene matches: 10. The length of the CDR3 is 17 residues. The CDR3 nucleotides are TGCGCCAGCAGCCAGCCTAGCGGGGGCCGGGCCCCAGATACGCAGTATTTT. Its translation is CASSQPSGGRAPDTQYF.

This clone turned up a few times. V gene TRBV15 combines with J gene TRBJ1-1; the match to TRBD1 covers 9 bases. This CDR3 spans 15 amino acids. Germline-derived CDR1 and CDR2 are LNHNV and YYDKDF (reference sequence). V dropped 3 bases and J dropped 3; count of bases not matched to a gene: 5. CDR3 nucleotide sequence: TGTGCCACCAGCAGTAGACAGGGGGTAGACACTGAAGCTTTCTTT. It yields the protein CATSSRQGVDTEAFF.

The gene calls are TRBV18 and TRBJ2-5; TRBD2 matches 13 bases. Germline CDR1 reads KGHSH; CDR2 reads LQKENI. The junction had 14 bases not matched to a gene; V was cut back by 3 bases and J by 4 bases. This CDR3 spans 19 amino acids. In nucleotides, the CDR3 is TGTGCCAGCTCACCTTCCGGACTAGCGGGGGATCCTTTCTTAGAGACCCAGTACTTC. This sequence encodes CASSPSGLAGDPFLETQYF.

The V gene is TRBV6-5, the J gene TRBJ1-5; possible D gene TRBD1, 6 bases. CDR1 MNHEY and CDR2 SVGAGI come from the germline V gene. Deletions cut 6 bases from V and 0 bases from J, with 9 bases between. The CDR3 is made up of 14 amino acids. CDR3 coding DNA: TGTGCCAGCAGCCAGGGGTATAGCAATCAGCCCCAGCATTTT. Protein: CASSQGYSNQPQHF.

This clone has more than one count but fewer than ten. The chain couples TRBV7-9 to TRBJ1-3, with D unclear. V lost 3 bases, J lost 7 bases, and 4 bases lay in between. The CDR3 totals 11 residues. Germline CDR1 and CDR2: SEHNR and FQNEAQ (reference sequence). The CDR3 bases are TGTGCCAGCAGCTTTGGGAACACCATATATTTT. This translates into CASSFGNTIYF. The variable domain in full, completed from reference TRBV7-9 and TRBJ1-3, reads DTGVSQNPRHKITKRGQNVTFRCDPISEHNRLYWYRQTLGQGPEFLTYFQNEAQLEKSRLLSDRFSAERPKGSFSTLEIQRTEQGDSAMYLCASSFGNTIYFGEGSWLTVV.

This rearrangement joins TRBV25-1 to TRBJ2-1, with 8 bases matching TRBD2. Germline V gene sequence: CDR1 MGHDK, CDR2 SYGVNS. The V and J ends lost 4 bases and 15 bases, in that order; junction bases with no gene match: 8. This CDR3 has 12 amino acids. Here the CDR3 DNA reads TGTGCCAGCAGTGCCGGCGGGGGGTGGATGTTCTTC. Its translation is CASSAGGGWMFF.